The source of this T cell receptor (beta chain) is a study of blood T cell repertoires in COVID-19. Across the whole study: There were acute and convalescent COVID-19 samples, and they came from the United States, Italy and Spain. Sources were T cells, B-cell-depleted T cells, or PBMCs; the material itself was cDNA or gDNA.

Original methodology: Estimation of nucleated cell counts was performed using reference gene primer amplification. Assay: immunoSEQ multiplex PCR; the TCRdb copy retains only in-frame clones and omits some. V, J and clone size are taken as reported in that table, and D and trimming were inferred from the DNA itself. The sample has approximately 35,000 clones; 70% to 90% are singletons. The count of this clone is one. The length of the CDR3 is 15 residues. Trimming took 1 base from V and 6 from J; bases not matched to a gene: 5. Germline V gene lookup returns CDR1 SGHRS and CDR2 YFSETQ. Input material: peripheral blood. The genes are TRBV5-1 and TRBJ2-1; 9 positions agree with TRBD2. This receptor was taken from a man between 60 and 75 years old with active COVID-19. CDR3 amino acids: CASSLPSGNVNEQFF. In nucleotides, the CDR3 is TGCGCCAGCAGCTTGCCTAGCGGGAATGTCAATGAGCAGTTCTTC.